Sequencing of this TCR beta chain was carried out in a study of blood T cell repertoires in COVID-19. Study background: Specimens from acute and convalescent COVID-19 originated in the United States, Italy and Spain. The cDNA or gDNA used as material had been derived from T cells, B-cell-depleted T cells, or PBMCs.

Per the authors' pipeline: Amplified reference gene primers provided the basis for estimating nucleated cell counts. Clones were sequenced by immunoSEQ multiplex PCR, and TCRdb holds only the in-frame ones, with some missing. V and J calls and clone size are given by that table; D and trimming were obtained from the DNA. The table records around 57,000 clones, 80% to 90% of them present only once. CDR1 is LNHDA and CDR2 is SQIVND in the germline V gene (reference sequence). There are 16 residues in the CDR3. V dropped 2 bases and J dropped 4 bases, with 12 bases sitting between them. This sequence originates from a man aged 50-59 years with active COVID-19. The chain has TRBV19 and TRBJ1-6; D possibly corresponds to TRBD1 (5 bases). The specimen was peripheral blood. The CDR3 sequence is CASSINPTGYNSPLHF. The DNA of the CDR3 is TGTGCCAGTAGTATAAATCCCACAGGATATAATTCACCCCTCCACTTT.